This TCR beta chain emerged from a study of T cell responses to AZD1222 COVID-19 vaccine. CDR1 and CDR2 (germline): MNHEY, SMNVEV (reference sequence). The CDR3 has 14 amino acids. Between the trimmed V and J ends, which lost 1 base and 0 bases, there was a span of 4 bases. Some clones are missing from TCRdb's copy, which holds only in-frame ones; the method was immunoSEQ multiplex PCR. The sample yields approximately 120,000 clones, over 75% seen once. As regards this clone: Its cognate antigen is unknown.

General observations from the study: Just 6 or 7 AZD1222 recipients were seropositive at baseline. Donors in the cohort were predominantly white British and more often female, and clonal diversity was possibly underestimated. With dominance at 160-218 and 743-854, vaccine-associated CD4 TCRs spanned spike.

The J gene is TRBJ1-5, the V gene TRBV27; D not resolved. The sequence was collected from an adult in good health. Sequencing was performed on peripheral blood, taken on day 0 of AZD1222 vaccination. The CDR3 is CASSLWGSNQPQHF. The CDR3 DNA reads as TGTGCCAGCAGTTTATGGGGTAGCAATCAGCCCCAGCATTTT.